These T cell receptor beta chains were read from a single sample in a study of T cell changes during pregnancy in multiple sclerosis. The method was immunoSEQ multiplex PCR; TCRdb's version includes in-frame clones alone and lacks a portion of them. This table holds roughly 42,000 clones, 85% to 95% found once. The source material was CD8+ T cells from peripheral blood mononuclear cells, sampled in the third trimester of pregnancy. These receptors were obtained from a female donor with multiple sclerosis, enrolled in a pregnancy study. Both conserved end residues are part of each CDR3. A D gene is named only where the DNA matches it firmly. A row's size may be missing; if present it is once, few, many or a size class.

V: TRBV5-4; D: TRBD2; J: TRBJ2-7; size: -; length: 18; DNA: TGTGCCAGCAGCTCCTTGGGGGCCAATAGCGGGGATTACTACGAGCAGTACTTC; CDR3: CASSSLGANSGDYYEQYF
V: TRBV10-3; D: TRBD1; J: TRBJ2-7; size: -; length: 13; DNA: TGTGCCATCATGCGAACAGGGGAGTACGAGCAGTACTTC; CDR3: CAIMRTGEYEQYF
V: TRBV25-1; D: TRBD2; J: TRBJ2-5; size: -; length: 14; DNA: TGTGCCAGCAGTGAAGGGACTAGCTGGGAGACCCAGTACTTC; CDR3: CASSEGTSWETQYF
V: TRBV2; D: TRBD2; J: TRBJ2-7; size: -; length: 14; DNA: TGTGCCAGCACAGAAGCGGGGGGAGGCTACGAGCAGTACTTC; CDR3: CASTEAGGGYEQYF
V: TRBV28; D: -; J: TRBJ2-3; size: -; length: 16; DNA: TGTGCCAGCAGTCCCACAGGGCCAGTTAACACAGATACGCAGTATTTT; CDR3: CASSPTGPVNTDTQYF
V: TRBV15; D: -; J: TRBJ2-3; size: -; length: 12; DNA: TGTGCCACCAGGGACACCACAGATACGCAGTATTTT; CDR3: CATRDTTDTQYF
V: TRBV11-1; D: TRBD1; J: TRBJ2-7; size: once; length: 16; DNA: TGTGCCAGCAGCTCACACCTTGGGACAGCTATCTACGAGCAGTACTTC; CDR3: CASSSHLGTAIYEQYF
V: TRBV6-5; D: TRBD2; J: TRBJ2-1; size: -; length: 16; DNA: TGTGCCAGCAGTTACACGGGACTAGCGGGAGGAAATGAGCAGTTCTTC; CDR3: CASSYTGLAGGNEQFF
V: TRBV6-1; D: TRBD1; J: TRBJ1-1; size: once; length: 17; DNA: TGTGCCAGCAGTCAAGACAGGGGCCCAGGGACGAACACTGAAGCTTTCTTT; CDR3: CASSQDRGPGTNTEAFF
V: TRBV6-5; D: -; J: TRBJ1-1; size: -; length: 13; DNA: TGTGCCAGCAGTTACGGGCAGAACACTGAAGCTTTCTTT; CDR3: CASSYGQNTEAFF
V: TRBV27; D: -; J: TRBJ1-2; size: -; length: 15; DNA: TGTGCCAGCAGTTTATCGAGGGGGGGGAACTATGGCTACACCTTC; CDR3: CASSLSRGGNYGYTF
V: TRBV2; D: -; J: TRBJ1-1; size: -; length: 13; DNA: TGTGCCAGCAAACCCCGAGACAGAGGTGAAGCTTTCTTT; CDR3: CASKPRDRGEAFF
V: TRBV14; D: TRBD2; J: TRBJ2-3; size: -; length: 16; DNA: TGTGCCAGCAGCCAAGAAACTAGCGGGCCCACAGATACGCAGTATTTT; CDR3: CASSQETSGPTDTQYF
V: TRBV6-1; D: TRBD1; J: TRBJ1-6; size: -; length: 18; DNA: TGTGCCAGCAGTGATCGGACAGGGGAAAGCTCCTATAATTCACCCCTCCACTTT; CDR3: CASSDRTGESSYNSPLHF
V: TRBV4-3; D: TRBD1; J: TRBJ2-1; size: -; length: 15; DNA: TGCGCCAGCAGCCAAGATGGACAGGGTTACAATGAGCAGTTCTTC; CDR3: CASSQDGQGYNEQFF
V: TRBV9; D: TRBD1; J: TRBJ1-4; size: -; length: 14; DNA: TGTGCCAGCAGCGAGGGGGACAGTTATGAAAAACTGTTTTTT; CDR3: CASSEGDSYEKLFF
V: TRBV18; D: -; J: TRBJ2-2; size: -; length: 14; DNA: TGTGCCAGCTCCGGGGGACCCCCCACCGGGGAGCTGTTTTTT; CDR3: CASSGGPPTGELFF
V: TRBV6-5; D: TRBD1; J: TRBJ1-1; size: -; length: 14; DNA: TGTGCCAGCAGACCGGGACAGTCCTCAGCTGAAGCTTTCTTT; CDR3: CASRPGQSSAEAFF
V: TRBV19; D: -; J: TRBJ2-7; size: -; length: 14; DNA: TGTGCCAGTAGTATGGAACAGGGTCCCTACGAGCAGTACTTC; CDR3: CASSMEQGPYEQYF
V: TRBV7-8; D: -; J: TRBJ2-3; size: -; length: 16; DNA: TGTGCCAGCAGCTTAAAGACAATCCTTAGCACAGATACGCAGTATTTT; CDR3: CASSLKTILSTDTQYF
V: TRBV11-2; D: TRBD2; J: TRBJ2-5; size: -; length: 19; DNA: TGTGCCAGCAGCTCAACACCCTCGGTAGGAGCGGGACCACTAGAGACCCAGTACTTC; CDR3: CASSSTPSVGAGPLETQYF
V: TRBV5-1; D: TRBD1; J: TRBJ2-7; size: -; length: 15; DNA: TGCGCCAGCAGCTCCGGGACAGGGGGTTTCTACGAGCAGTACTTC; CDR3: CASSSGTGGFYEQYF
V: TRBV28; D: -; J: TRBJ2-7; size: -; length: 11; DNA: TGTGCCAGCAGTGATAGTGGCGAGCAGTACTTC; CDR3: CASSDSGEQYF
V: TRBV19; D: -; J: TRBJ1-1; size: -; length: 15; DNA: TGTGCCAGTAGTATATATGGACAGACGAACACTGAAGCTTTCTTT; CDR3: CASSIYGQTNTEAFF
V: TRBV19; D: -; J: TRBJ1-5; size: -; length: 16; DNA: TGTGCCAGTAGTACATCCAGACAGGCAAGCAATCAGCCCCAGCATTTT; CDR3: CASSTSRQASNQPQHF
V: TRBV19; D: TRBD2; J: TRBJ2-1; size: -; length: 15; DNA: TGTGCCAGTAGTACCGGGACTAGCGGATACAATGAGCAGTTCTTC; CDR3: CASSTGTSGYNEQFF
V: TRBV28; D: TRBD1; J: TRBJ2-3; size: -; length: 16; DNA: TGTGCCAGCATCAACTACAGGGGGATACCCACAGATACGCAGTATTTT; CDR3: CASINYRGIPTDTQYF
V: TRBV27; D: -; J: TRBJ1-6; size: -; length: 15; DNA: TGTGCCAGCAGTCCGGTCCCCAGGGGAAATTCACCCCTCCACTTT; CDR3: CASSPVPRGNSPLHF
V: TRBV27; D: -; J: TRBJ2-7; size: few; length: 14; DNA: TGTGCCAGCAGTTTAGCCAGATTCTCCTACGAGCAGTACTTC; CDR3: CASSLARFSYEQYF
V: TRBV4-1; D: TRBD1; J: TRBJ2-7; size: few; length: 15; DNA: TGCGCCAGCAGATCGGCGCCAGGGGGTTCCTACGAGCAGTACTTC; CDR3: CASRSAPGGSYEQYF
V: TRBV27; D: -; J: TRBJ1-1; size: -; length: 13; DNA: TGTGCCAGCAGTTTAGGAGCGAGTACTGAAGCTTTCTTT; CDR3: CASSLGASTEAFF
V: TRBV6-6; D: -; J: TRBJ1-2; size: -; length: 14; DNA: TGTGCCAGCAGTTACTCGGCAGGGCACTATGGCTACACCTTC; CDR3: CASSYSAGHYGYTF
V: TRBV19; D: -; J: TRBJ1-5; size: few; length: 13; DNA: TGTGCCAGTAGTATATCCCTTAATCAGCCCCAGCATTTT; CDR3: CASSISLNQPQHF
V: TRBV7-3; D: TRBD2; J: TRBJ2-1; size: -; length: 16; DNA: TGTGCCAGCAGCCCTACTAGCGAGAGCTCCTACAATGAGCAGTTCTTC; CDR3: CASSPTSESSYNEQFF
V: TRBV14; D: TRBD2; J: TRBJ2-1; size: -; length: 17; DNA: TGTGCCAGCAGCCACACTATAGCGGGGGGAGGCAACAATGAGCAGTTCTTC; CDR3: CASSHTIAGGGNNEQFF
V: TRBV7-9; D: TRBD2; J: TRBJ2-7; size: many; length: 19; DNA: TGTGCCAGCAGCTTACAGGGAGTAACGGCGGGAGGGAATCCCTACGAGCAGTACTTC; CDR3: CASSLQGVTAGGNPYEQYF
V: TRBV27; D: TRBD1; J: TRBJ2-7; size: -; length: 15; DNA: TGTGCCAGCAGCCCCTCCCAGACAGGGGACTACGAGCAGTACTTC; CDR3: CASSPSQTGDYEQYF
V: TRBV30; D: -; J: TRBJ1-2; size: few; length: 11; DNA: TGTGCCTGGAGTACAGGGTACGGCTACACCTTC; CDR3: CAWSTGYGYTF
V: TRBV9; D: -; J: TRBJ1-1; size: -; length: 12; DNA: TGTGCCAGCAGCGGCGAGGGAAATGAAGCTTTCTTT; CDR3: CASSGEGNEAFF
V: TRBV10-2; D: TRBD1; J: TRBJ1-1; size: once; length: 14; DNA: TGCGCCACCAAGCTTGACAGGGCTAACACTGAAGCTTTCTTT; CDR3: CATKLDRANTEAFF
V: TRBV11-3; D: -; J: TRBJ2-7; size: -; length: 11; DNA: TGTGCCAGCAGCCGGACAGACGAGCAGTACTTC; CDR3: CASSRTDEQYF
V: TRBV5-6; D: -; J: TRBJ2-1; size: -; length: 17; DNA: TGTGCCAGCAGCTACACTCCTGACAGGGAGGCCTACAATGAGCAGTTCTTC; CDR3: CASSYTPDREAYNEQFF
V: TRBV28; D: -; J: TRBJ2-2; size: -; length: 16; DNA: TGTGCCAGCAGTGCCCTCGCGGGAAAGAACACCGGGGAGCTGTTTTTT; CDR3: CASSALAGKNTGELFF
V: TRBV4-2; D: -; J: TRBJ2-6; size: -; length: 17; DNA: TGTGCCAGCAGCCAAGATGAGGCCCCGCTCGGGGCCAACGTCCTGACTTTC; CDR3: CASSQDEAPLGANVLTF
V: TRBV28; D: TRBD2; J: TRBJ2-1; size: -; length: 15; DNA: TGTGCCAGCAGTCCGGGACTAGCGCCATACAATGAGCAGTTCTTC; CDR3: CASSPGLAPYNEQFF
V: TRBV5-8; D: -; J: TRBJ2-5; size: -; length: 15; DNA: TGTGCCAGCAGCGACCGGGGGTGGGGGCAAGAGACCCAGTACTTC; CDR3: CASSDRGWGQETQYF
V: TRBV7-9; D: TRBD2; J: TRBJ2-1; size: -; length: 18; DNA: TGTGCCAGCAGCTTAGCTAGCGGGGGGCTAAGCTCCTACAATGAGCAGTTCTTC; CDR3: CASSLASGGLSSYNEQFF